This record looks at one T cell receptor (beta chain) sequence and its context. The trim removed 7 bases at V and 1 base at J, leaving 3 bases unmatched. CDR1 and CDR2 from the germline V gene are MNHEY and SMNVEV (reference sequence). CDR3 length equals 13 residues. This sample was included in a study of technical replicates of blood from several donors. TCRdb's copy holds only in-frame clones and misses some; the assay was immunoSEQ multiplex PCR. The sample gives roughly 80,000 clones, approximately 93% of which show up once; 0.24% is in the top ten. The V call is TRBV27, the J call TRBJ2-7; 8 positions agree with TRBD1. The sample was T cells isolated from PBMCs. The clonotype originates from a human donor in good health. CDR3 sequence reads: CASTDRGSYEQYF. In DNA form, the CDR3 reads TGTGCCAGCACCGACAGGGGTTCCTACGAGCAGTACTTC.